This is a list of T cell receptor beta chains from one sample in a study of blood T cell repertoires in COVID-19. TCRdb's table, derived via immunoSEQ multiplex PCR, lists solely in-frame clones and lacks some. This sample carries roughly 260,000 clones, around four fifths of them seen once, and the ten largest clones take 4%. Sequencing was carried out using peripheral blood. The receptor set was obtained from a middle-aged woman with active or convalescent COVID-19. The conserved cysteine and the conserved F or W are not part of the CDR3 here.

V,J,CDR3
TRBV11-3,TRBJ1-2,ASSLAKPHPGYGYT
TRBV5-5,TRBJ2-1,ASSPTLAGGVYNEQF
TRBV7-2,TRBJ2-1,ASSAYTGKAYNEQF
TRBV3-1/TRBV3-2,TRBJ1-2,ASSHPGQPFYGYT
TRBV3-1/TRBV3-2,TRBJ2-5,ASSQDAGAETQY
TRBV5-4,TRBJ2-7,ASSFLTGAAYEQY
TRBV5-6,TRBJ2-7,ASSLMGTGGLYEQY
TRBV18,TRBJ2-7,ASSRTSKQTGDEQY
TRBV28,TRBJ2-7,ASSLDSGRVEQY
TRBV4-2,TRBJ2-7,ASSQDLRTSGGPPNEQY
TRBV6-6,TRBJ2-1,ASSSRDRDDEQF
TRBV3-1/TRBV3-2,TRBJ2-7,ASSQDIRGDEQY
TRBV6-5,TRBJ2-1,ASSYGRSSYNEQF
TRBV5-1,TRBJ2-2,ASSFLPGLAGAGGELF
TRBV19,TRBJ2-3,ASTPDRGTDTQY
TRBV4-1,TRBJ2-7,ASSQAPRTGQY
TRBV6-5,TRBJ1-3,ASTTDSGNTIY
TRBV10-3,TRBJ2-3,AISEPGQGARDTQY
TRBV9,TRBJ2-1,ASSGGLTLF
TRBV2,TRBJ2-3,ASRLLADTQY
TRBV5-6,TRBJ2-5,ASSLIRGETQY
TRBV5-6,TRBJ1-1,ASSLVTGGSSTEAF
TRBV7-3,TRBJ2-4,ASSFDRYKNIQY
TRBV30,TRBJ2-1,ACTRGRGGYNEQF
TRBV9,TRBJ1-4,ASSPRMTGTNEKLF
TRBV29-1,TRBJ1-5,SVRDRGQPQH
TRBV2,TRBJ1-6,ASKSYSYNSPLH
TRBV20-1,TRBJ2-2,SASMRGGSETGELF
TRBV9,TRBJ1-6,ASSAHGQGSAPLH
TRBV19,TRBJ2-3,ASSRLAGGRLSTDTQY
TRBV2,TRBJ1-4,ASSESGGSGEKLF
TRBV2,TRBJ1-1,ASSGTGPAF
TRBV4-1,TRBJ1-2,ASSPFPGDLSYGYT
TRBV19,TRBJ2-3,AIRLESTDTQY
TRBV4-1,TRBJ1-4,ASSQSPGSNEKLF
TRBV6-5,TRBJ2-5,ASRTGQGTETQY
TRBV10-2,TRBJ2-2,ASREQGYTGELF
TRBV19,TRBJ1-6,ASSMGGQGSFNSPLH
TRBV5-6,TRBJ2-7,ASSRTFGGEY
TRBV4-1,TRBJ1-4,ASSQLPRWRGNEKLF
TRBV4-2,TRBJ1-3,ASSQGPVGASGNTIY
TRBV28,TRBJ2-1,ASSLRTGRGVQF
TRBV19,TRBJ1-1,ASSIVARGGTEAF
TRBV28,TRBJ2-5,ASSLVARETQY
TRBV7-9,TRBJ2-1,ASSLRAGASYNEQF
TRBV19,TRBJ1-5,ASSITYGTPNQPQH
TRBV12-3/TRBV12-4,TRBJ1-5,ASSRHPNQPQH
TRBV25-1,TRBJ2-3,ATSTDTQY
TRBV5-1,TRBJ1-1,ASSKTVGGAF